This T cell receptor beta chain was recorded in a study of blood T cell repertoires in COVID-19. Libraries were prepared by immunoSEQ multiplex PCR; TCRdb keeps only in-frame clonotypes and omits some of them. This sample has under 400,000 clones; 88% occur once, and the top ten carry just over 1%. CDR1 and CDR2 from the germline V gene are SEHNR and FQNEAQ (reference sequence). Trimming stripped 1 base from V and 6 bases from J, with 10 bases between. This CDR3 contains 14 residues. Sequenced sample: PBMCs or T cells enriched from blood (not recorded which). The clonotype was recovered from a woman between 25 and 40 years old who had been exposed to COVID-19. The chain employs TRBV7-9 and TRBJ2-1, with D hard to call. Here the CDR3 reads CASSLVGQINEQFF. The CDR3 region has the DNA TGTGCCAGCAGCTTAGTTGGGCAGATCAATGAGCAGTTCTTC.